What follows describes a single T cell receptor beta chain. The junction does not match germline at one end; this may be a read error. TCRbeta libraries were built with three rounds of nested PCR, modified from ARM-PCR. TCRdb fed the multiplex PCR reads into MiXCR, producing one record per CDR3 protein. This sample has more than 55,000 distinct CDR3 sequences; roughly 77% occur once, and the top ten carry 35% to 50%. CDR1 is MNHEY and CDR2 is SVGAGI in the germline V gene. The CDR3 length is 11 residues. The sample originates from a study of tumor and adjacent non-tumor tissue in lung cancer. No cell sorting was done before RNA was extracted from the tissue. The normal lung tissue was taken more than 3 cm from the tumor edge.

V gene TRBV6-5 combines with J gene TRBJ2-5; D is undetermined. This TCR was sampled from a man in his 60s with non-small cell lung cancer. The sample was distant non-tumor lung tissue. CDR3 nucleotides: TGTGCAAGCAGAAACACGTTGATCCAGTACTTC. Protein product: CASRNTLIQYF.